This TCR beta chain emerged from a study of shared clonotypes between healthy human individuals. About the study: Each donor's CD8 memory used one plate, CD8 naive two, each CD4 subset three. Findings and limits, study-wide: Naive subsets usually exceeded memory subsets in estimated richness.

Note on this clone: What it recognizes is unknown.

Profiling relied on immunoSEQ multiplex PCR, and the TCRdb table lists in-frame clones only, not all of them. The data contain nearly 1 million clones, 70% to 85% of them singletons. Trimming pared 7 bases from V and 4 bases from J, leaving 13 bases between. This CDR3 comprises 13 residues. From germline, CDR1 is SEHNR and CDR2 FQNEAQ (reference sequence). The chain is built from TRBV7-9 and TRBJ2-5; D ambiguous. The sample taken for sequencing was memory CD4+ T cells sorted from blood. Sample subset: CD45RA-negative fraction. The receptor was isolated from a man younger than 30 in good health. CDR3 bases: TGTGCCAGCATGCGGTCTTGGGGAGAGACCCAGTACTTC. Amino acid sequence: CASMRSWGETQYF.